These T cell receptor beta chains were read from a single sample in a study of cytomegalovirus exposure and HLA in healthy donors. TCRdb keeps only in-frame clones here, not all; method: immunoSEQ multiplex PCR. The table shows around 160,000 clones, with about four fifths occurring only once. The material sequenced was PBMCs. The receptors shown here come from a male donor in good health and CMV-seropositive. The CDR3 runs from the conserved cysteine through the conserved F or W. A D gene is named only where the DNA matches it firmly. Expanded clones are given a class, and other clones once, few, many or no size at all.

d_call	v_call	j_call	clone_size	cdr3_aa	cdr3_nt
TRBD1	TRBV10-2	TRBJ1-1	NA	CASSGGTGGKGTEAFF	TGCGCCAGCAGTGGTGGGACAGGGGGTAAAGGCACTGAAGCTTTCTTT
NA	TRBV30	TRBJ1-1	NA	CAWKGDTSPGGAFF	TGTGCCTGGAAGGGGGACACAAGCCCTGGTGGAGCTTTCTTT
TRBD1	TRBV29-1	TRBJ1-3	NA	CSVDTGGSGNTIYF	TGCAGCGTTGACACAGGGGGTTCTGGAAACACCATATATTTT
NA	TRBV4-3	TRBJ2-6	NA	CASSQVGAGANVLTF	TGCGCCAGCAGCCAAGTCGGGGCTGGGGCCAACGTCCTGACTTTC
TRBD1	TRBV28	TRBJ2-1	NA	CASTPQGQLNEQFF	TGTGCCAGCACCCCTCAGGGACAGTTAAATGAGCAGTTCTTC
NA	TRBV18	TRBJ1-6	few	CASSPDWVNSPLHF	TGTGCCAGCTCTCCGGACTGGGTAAATTCACCCCTCCACTTT
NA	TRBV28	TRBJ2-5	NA	CASSSVQETQYF	TGTGCCAGCAGCTCGGTCCAAGAGACCCAGTACTTC
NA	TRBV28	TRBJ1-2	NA	CASSPRRGISIRGYTF	TGTGCCAGCAGTCCGCGTCGCGGGATCTCCATTCGGGGCTACACCTTC
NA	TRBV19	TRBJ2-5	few	CASSSLRDGGGETQYF	TGTGCCAGTAGTTCTCTCCGGGACGGTGGGGGGGAGACCCAGTACTTC
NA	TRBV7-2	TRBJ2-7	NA	CASSSRGYEQYF	TGTGCCAGCAGTTCCCGGGGGTACGAGCAGTACTTC
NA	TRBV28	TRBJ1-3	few	CASSLTSEGLGNTIYF	TGTGCCAGCAGTTTAACTTCTGAGGGATTGGGAAACACCATATATTTT
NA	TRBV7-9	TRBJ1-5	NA	CASSWRADNQPQHF	TGTGCCAGCAGCTGGAGGGCTGACAATCAGCCCCAGCATTTT
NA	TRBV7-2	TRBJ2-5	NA	CATKYGDRYQETQYF	TGTGCCACCAAATATGGTGACAGGTACCAAGAGACCCAGTACTTC
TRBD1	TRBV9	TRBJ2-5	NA	CASSRGQGLGTQYF	TGTGCCAGCAGCCGGGGACAGGGATTAGGGACCCAGTACTTC
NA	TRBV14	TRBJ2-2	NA	CASSLYRTGELFF	TGTGCCAGCAGTCTATACAGGACCGGGGAGCTGTTTTTT
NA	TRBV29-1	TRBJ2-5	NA	CSVGFEIETQYF	TGCAGCGTTGGGTTCGAGATAGAGACCCAGTACTTC
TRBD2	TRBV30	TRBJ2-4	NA	CAWTLGSGGSLAKNIQYF	TGTGCCTGGACCCTTGGTAGCGGGGGGAGTCTAGCCAAAAACATTCAGTACTTC
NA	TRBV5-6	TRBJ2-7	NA	CASSLRTRHEQYF	TGTGCCAGCAGCTTGAGGACTCGGCACGAGCAGTACTTC
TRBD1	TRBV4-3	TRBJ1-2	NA	CASSQGQGINNYGYTF	TGCGCCAGCAGCCAAGGACAGGGGATTAATAACTATGGCTACACCTTC
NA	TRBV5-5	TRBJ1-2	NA	CASSLEAELSYLGYTF	TGTGCCAGCAGCTTAGAGGCAGAACTCTCTTACCTTGGCTACACCTTC
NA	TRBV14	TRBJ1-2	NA	CASSQREYYGYTF	TGTGCCAGCAGCCAGCGAGAGTACTATGGCTACACCTTC
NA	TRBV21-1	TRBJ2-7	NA	CATYVAFYEQYF	TGTGCCACCTACGTTGCCTTCTACGAGCAGTACTTC
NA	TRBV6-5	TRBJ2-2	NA	CAKERAADTGELFF	TGTGCCAAGGAAAGGGCAGCGGACACCGGGGAGCTGTTTTTT
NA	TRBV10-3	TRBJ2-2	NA	CAIKAQENTGELFF	TGTGCCATCAAGGCACAGGAGAACACCGGGGAGCTGTTTTTT
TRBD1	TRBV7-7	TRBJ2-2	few	CASSTRDRGTGELFF	TGTGCCAGCAGCACCCGGGACAGGGGAACCGGGGAGCTGTTTTTT
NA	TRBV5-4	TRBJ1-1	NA	CASSFSRQFLTEAFF	TGTGCCAGCAGCTTCTCTCGACAGTTCCTCACTGAAGCTTTCTTT
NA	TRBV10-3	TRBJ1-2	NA	CAISEGSSVGYGYTF	TGTGCCATCAGTGAGGGTAGCTCAGTTGGCTATGGCTACACCTTC
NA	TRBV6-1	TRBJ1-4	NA	CASRRVNEKLFF	TGTGCCAGCAGGCGTGTTAATGAAAAACTGTTTTTT
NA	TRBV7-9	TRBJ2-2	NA	CASSLKTQGRGGELFF	TGTGCCAGCAGCTTAAAGACTCAGGGGAGAGGCGGGGAGCTGTTTTTT
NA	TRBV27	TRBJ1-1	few	CASTITGSVTEAFF	TGTGCCAGCACCATAACAGGGTCGGTCACTGAAGCTTTCTTT
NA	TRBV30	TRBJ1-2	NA	CAWSPPMTVNYGYTF	TGTGCCTGGAGTCCACCGATGACAGTAAACTATGGCTACACCTTC
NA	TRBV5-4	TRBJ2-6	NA	CASSLESFSGANGLTF	TGTGCCAGCAGCTTGGAGAGCTTTTCTGGGGCCAACGGCCTGACTTTC
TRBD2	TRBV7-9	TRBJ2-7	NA	CASSSSGISEQYF	TGTGCCAGCAGTTCTAGCGGGATCTCCGAGCAGTACTTC
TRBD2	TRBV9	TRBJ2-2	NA	CASSVGLAGVETGELFF	TGTGCCAGCAGCGTCGGACTAGCGGGAGTTGAGACCGGGGAGCTGTTTTTT
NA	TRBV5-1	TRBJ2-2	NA	CASSLPPASGNTGELFF	TGCGCCAGCAGCTTGCCACCCGCCAGCGGGAACACCGGGGAGCTGTTTTTT
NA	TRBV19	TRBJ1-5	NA	CASSIDRTGNQPQHF	TGTGCCAGTAGTATAGATCGCACAGGGAATCAGCCCCAGCATTTT
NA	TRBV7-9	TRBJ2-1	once	CSSIPTGLSAYNEQFF	TGTTCCAGCATTCCTACGGGACTCTCGGCCTACAATGAGCAGTTCTTC
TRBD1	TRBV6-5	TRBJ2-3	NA	CASSGQGASDTQYF	TGTGCCAGCAGTGGGCAGGGGGCGTCAGATACGCAGTATTTT
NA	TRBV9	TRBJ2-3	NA	CASSEGGSARDDTQYF	TGTGCCAGCAGCGAAGGCGGGTCAGCGAGGGATGATACGCAGTATTTT
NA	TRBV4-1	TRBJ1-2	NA	CASSQPREDYGYTF	TGCGCCAGCAGCCAACCCAGGGAAGATTATGGCTACACCTTC
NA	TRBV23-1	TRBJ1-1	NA	CASTQSRRSPRDTEAFF	TGCGCCAGCACCCAGTCGAGAAGGTCCCCACGGGACACTGAAGCTTTCTTT
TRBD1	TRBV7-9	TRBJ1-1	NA	CASSLQGGTEAFF	TGTGCCAGCAGCTTGCAGGGGGGCACTGAAGCTTTCTTT
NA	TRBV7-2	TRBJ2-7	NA	CASTEQGPSGEQYF	TGTGCCAGCACAGAACAGGGCCCATCGGGGGAGCAGTACTTC
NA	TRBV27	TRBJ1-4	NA	CASKDTWGREKLFF	TGTGCCAGCAAGGACACCTGGGGGCGAGAAAAACTGTTTTTT
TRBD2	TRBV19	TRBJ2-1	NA	CASTSSGRAHEQFF	TGTGCCAGTACCTCTAGCGGGAGGGCCCATGAGCAGTTCTTC